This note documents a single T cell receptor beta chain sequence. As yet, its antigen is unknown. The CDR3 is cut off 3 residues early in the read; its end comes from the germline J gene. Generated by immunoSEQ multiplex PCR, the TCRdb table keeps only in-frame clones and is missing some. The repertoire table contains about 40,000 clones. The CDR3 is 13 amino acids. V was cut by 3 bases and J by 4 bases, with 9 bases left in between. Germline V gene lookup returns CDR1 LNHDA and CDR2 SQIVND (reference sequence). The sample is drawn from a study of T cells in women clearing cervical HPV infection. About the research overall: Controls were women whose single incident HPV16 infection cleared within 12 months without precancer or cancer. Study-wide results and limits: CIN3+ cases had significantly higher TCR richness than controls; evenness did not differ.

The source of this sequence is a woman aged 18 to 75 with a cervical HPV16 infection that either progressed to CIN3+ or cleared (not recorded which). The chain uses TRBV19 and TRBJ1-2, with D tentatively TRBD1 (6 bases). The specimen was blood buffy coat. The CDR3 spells CASSIPGVYGYTF. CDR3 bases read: TGTGCCAGTAGTATCCCAGGGGTCTATGGC.